This T cell receptor beta chain was captured in a study of T cell repertoires in cytomegalovirus infection. Study overall: Through public TCR beta signatures, both CMV infection and matching HLA type were indicated. General study findings and limits: Accumulated public TCR beta family frequency recognized individuals carrying CMV together with the relevant HLA. Within the response measured ex vivo, HLA-C-restricted CMV-specific TCR beta clonotypes were dominant.

TCRdb redid the calling of the reads with MiXCR, one entry per CDR3 protein. This table has hundreds of thousands of distinct CDR3 sequences, less than 40% appearing once. In its sample, this clonotype was seen a few times. Its cognate antigen is unknown. There are 13 residues in the CDR3. Trimming removed 6 bases from V and 10 bases from J; junction bases left unmatched: 7. Germline lookup yields CDR1 LNHDA and CDR2 SQIVND (reference sequence). The sample in question was cultured CD8+ T cells from PBMCs, obtained from culture after CMV antigen stimulation. The TCR comes from a human donor in good health (CMV status not recorded). Some clones in this sample may be carry-over from other donors' samples. The chain combines TRBV19 with TRBJ2-1, with TRBD1 matching over 9 bases. The CDR3 reads CASRSTGGAEQFF. The CDR3 DNA sequence: TGTGCCAGTAGATCTACAGGGGGCGCAGAGCAGTTCTTC.